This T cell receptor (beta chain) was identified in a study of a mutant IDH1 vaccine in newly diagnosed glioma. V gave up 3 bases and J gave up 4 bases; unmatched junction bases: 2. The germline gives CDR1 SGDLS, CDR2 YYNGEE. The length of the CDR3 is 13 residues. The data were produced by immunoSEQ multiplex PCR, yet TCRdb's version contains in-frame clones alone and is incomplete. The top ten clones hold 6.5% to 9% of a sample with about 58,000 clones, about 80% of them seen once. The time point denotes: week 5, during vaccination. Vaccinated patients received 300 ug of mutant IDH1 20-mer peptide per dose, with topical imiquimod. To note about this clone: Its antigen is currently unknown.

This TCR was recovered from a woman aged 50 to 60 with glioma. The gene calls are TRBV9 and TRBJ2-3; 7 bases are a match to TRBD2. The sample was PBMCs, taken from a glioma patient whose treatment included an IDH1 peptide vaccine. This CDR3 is CASSGGGADTQYF. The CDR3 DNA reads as TGTGCCAGCAGCGGGGGGGGTGCAGATACGCAGTATTTT.